What follows is one T cell receptor (beta chain) and its context. What it binds is not known. This sample is part of a study of neoadjuvant nivolumab and ipilimumab in lung cancer. Study-wide findings and caveats: Blood richness before therapy tracked richness in tumors resected after neoadjuvant therapy. A small number of samples were TCR sequenced.

Trimming took 1 base from V and 1 from J; bases not matched to a gene: 7. The CDR3 length is 16 residues. The germline V gene has CDR1 SGHRS and CDR2 YFSETQ. Libraries were prepared by immunoSEQ multiplex PCR; TCRdb keeps only in-frame clonotypes and omits some of them. This table holds about 13,000 clones, nearly 97% found once. Specimen: peripheral blood, collected after neoadjuvant nivolumab, alone or with ipilimumab, at or shortly before surgery. The V gene is TRBV5-1, the J gene TRBJ1-2; 7 nucleotides match TRBD1. The TCR originated in an adult with non-small cell lung cancer. Here the CDR3 DNA reads TGCGCCAGCAGCTTGCTCGGGACAGAAATTAACTATGGCTACACCTTC. This gives the protein CASSLLGTEINYGYTF.